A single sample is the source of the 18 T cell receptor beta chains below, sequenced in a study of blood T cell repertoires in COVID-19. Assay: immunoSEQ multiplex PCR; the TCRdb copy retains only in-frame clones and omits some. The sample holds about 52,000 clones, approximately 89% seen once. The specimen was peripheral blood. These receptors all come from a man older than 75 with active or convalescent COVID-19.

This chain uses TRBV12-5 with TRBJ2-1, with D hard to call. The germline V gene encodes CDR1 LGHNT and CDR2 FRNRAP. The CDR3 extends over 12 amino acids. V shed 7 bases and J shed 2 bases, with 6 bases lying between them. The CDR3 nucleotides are TGTGCTAGTGCCCCCGCCTACAATGAGCAGTTCTTC. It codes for CASAPAYNEQFF.

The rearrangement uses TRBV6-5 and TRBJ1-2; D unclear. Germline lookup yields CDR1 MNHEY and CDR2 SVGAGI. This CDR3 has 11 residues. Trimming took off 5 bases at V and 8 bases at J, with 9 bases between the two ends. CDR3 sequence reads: CASSTHGGYTF. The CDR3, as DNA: TGTGCCAGCAGTACGCACGGGGGCTACACCTTC.

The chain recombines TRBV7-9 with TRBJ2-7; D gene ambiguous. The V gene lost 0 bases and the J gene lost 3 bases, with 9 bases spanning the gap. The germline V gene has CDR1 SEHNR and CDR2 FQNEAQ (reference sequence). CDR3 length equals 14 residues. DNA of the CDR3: TGTGCCAGCAGCTTAGCGCCACTGAGCTACGAGCAGTACTTC. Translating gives CASSLAPLSYEQYF.

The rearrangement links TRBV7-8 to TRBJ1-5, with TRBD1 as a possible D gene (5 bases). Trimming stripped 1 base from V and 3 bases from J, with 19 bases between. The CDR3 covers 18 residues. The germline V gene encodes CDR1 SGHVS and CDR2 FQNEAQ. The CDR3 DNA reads TGTGCCAGCAGCTTAGAGAACCGGAAAAGGGGACTCAATCAGCCCCAGCATTTT. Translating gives CASSLENRKRGLNQPQHF.

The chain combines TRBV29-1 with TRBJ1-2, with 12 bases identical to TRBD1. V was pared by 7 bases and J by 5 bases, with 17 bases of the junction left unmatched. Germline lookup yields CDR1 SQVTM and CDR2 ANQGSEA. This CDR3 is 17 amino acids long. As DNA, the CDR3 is TGCAGCGCCGTTTTCCGGGACAGGGGGCGCGTATTATATGGCTACACCTTC. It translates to CSAVFRDRGRVLYGYTF.

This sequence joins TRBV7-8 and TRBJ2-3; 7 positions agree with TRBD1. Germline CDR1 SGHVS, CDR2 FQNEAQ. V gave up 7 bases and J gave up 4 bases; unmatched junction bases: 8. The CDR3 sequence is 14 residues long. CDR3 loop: CASTTTDRADTQYF. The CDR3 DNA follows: TGTGCCAGCACCACCACCGACAGGGCAGATACGCAGTATTTT. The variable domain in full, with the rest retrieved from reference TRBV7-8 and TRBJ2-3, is GAGVSQSPRYKVAKRGQDVALRCDPISGHVSLFWYQQALGQGPEFLTYFQNEAQLDKSGLPSDRFFAERPEGSVSTLKIQRTQQEDSAVYLCASTTTDRADTQYFGPGTRLTVL.

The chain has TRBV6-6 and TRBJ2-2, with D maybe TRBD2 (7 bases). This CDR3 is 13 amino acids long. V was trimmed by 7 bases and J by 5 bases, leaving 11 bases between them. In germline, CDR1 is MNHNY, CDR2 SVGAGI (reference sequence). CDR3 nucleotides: TGTGCCAGCACCCGGGGGGCGACCGGGGAGCTGTTTTTT. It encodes CASTRGATGELFF.

The CDR3: CASSPSPGSDTQYF. CDR3 bases: TGTGCCAGCAGCCCTTCTCCGGGGTCAGATACGCAGTATTTT. V and J are TRBV11-2 and TRBJ2-3; D may be TRBD2 (5 bases). Deletions cut 5 bases from V and 4 bases from J, with 13 bases between. CDR1 is SGHAT and CDR2 is FQNNGV in the germline V gene. This CDR3 contains 14 residues.

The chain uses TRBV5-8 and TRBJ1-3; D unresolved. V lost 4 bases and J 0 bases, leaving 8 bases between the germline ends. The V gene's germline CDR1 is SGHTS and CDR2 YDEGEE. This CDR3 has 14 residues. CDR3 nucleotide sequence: TGTGCCAGCAGCGTGTCGGGCTCTGGAAACACCATATATTTT. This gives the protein CASSVSGSGNTIYF. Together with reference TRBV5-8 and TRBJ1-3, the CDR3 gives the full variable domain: EAGVTQSPTHLIKTRGQQATLRCSPISGHTSVYWYQQALGLGLQFLLWYDEGEERNRGNFPPRFSGRQFPNYSSELNVNALELEDSALYLCASSVSGSGNTIYFGEGSWLTVV.

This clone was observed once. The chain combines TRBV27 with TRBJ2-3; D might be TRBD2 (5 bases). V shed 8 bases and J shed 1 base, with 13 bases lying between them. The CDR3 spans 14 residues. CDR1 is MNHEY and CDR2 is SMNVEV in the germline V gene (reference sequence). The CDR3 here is CASRRAGGTDTQYF. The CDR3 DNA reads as TGTGCCAGCCGACGGGCCGGGGGCACAGATACGCAGTATTTT.

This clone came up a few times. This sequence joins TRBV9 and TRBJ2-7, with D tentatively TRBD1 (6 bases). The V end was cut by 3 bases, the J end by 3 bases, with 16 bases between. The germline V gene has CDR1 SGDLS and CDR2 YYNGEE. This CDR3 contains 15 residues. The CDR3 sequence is CASSAPQGRNYEQYF. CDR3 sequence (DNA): TGTGCCAGCAGCGCGCCACAGGGAAGAAACTACGAGCAGTACTTC. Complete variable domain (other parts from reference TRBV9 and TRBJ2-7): DSGVTQTPKHLITATGQRVTLRCSPRSGDLSVYWYQQSLDQGLQFLIQYYNGEERAKGNILERFSAQQFPDLHSELNLSSLELGDSALYFCASSAPQGRNYEQYFGPGTRLTVT.

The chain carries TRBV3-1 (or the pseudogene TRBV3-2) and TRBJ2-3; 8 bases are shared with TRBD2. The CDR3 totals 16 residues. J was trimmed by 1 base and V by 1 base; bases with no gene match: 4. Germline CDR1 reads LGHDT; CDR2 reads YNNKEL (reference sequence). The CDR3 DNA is TGTGCCAGCAGCCAAGCCCCAGCGGGAGGCACAGATACGCAGTATTTT. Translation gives CASSQAPAGGTDTQYF.

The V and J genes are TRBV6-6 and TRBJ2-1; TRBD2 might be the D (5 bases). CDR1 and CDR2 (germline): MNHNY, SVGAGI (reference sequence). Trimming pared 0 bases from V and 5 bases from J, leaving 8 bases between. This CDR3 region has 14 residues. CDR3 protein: CASSYSGENNEQFF. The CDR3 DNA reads TGTGCCAGCAGTTACTCGGGAGAAAACAATGAGCAGTTCTTC.

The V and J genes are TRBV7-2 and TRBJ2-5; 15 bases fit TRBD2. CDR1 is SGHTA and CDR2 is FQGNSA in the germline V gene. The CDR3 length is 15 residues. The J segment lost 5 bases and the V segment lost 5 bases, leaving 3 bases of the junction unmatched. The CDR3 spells CASSRTSGGVETQYF. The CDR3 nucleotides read TGTGCCAGCAGCCGGACTAGCGGGGGGGTCGAGACCCAGTACTTC.

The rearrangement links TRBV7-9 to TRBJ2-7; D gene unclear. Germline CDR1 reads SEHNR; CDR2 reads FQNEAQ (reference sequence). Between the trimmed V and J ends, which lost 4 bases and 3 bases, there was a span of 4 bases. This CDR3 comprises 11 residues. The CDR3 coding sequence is TGTGCCAGCAGCTCCCACTACGAGCAGTACTTC. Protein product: CASSSHYEQYF.

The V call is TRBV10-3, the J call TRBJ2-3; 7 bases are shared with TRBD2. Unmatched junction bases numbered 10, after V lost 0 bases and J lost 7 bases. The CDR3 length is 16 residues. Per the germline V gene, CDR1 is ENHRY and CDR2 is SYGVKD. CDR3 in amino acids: CAISESGAGEVNTQYF. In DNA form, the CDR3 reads TGTGCCATCAGTGAGTCAGGCGCGGGAGAGGTCAATACGCAGTATTTT.

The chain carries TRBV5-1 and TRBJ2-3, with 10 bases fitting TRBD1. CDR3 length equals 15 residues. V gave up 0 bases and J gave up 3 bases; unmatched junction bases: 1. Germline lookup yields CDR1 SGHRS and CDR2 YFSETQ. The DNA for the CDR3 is TGCGCCAGCAGCTTGGCGGGACAGGGGACAGATACGCAGTATTTT. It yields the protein CASSLAGQGTDTQYF.

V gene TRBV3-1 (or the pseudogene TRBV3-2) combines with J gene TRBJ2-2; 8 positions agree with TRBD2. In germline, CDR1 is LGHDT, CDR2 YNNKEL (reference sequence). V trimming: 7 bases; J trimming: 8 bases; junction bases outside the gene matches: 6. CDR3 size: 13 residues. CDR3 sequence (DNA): TGTGCCAGCACCCTGGCGGGAGGTGGGGAGCTGTTTTTT. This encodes CASTLAGGGELFF.